These T cell receptor beta chains were read from a single sample in a study of blood T cell repertoires in COVID-19. Some clones are missing from TCRdb's copy, which holds only in-frame ones; the method was immunoSEQ multiplex PCR. The sample includes around 45,000 clones, under 85% of them seen just once. Sequenced material: peripheral blood. The receptors come from a man at least 80 years old in a cohort sampled during active COVID-19. The CDR3 runs from the conserved cysteine through the conserved F or W. Size is omitted from some rows. Given values are once, few, many or a class for expanded clones.

abundance	v_gene	len	j_gene	CDR3aa
.	TRBV5-1	18	TRBJ2-7	CASSRRPSGTSDPYEQYF
once	TRBV4-1	18	TRBJ1-3	CASSQGGGFGGSGNTIYF
.	TRBV28	13	TRBJ2-5	CASRGQDQETQYF
.	TRBV9	15	TRBJ1-3	CASSATGAGGNTIYF
.	TRBV7-2	14	TRBJ2-2	CASSSSGGAGELFF
.	TRBV27	15	TRBJ2-7	CASSYRAGFSDEQYF
.	TRBV7-9	14	TRBJ2-3	CASSFDTFADTQYF
.	TRBV7-2	14	TRBJ2-7	CASSRARQSFEQYF
.	TRBV12-3/TRBV12-4	13	TRBJ1-5	CASTRQANQPQHF
once	TRBV30	11	TRBJ1-3	CAWALGNTIYF
.	TRBV14	14	TRBJ1-2	CASSQGSSGYGYTF
.	TRBV7-8	14	TRBJ2-2	CASLRGRGNGELFF
.	TRBV5-1	14	TRBJ1-2	CASSTDKTNYGYTF
.	TRBV5-1	17	TRBJ1-6	CASRSGAPWGSNSPLHF
.	TRBV6-2/TRBV6-3	12	TRBJ2-1	CASSQGLGEQFF
.	TRBV7-2	16	TRBJ2-3	CASSSRTSGRTDTQYF
.	TRBV3-1/TRBV3-2	14	TRBJ1-2	CASSGEQGGYGYTF
few	TRBV29-1	15	TRBJ2-2	CSGGGPRTGGGELFF
.	TRBV10-3	17	TRBJ2-7	CAISESLVGEHSYEQYF
.	TRBV5-1	15	TRBJ2-7	CASSRGDRGLNEQYF
.	TRBV24-1	15	TRBJ1-2	CATSDSNRGPYGYTF
.	TRBV3-1/TRBV3-2	12	TRBJ2-5	CASSQPRETQYF
.	TRBV28	14	TRBJ2-6	CASSRQSGANVLTF
.	TRBV7-2	15	TRBJ2-3	CASRTSLRGTDTQYF
.	TRBV6-2/TRBV6-3	16	TRBJ2-2	CASSPHGGAGTGELFF